Presented here are 20 T cell receptor beta chains from one specimen sequenced in a study of cytomegalovirus exposure and HLA in healthy donors. The study ran its PCR with 60 Vbeta and 13 Jbeta primers. Sequenced by immunoSEQ multiplex PCR; TCRdb stores in-frame clones only, minus some. Of 180,000 or so clones in the sample, 77% were seen once. The material sequenced was PBMCs. These receptors came from a woman aged 55-69 years in good health and CMV-seropositive.

The CDR3 DNA sequence: TGTGCCAGCAGTTCCGGACAGGGAAGGGTGCAGTACTTC. It specifies CASSSGQGRVQYF. This chain joins TRBV6-5 and TRBJ2-7, with 8 bases lining up with TRBD1. V lost 4 bases and J lost 9; bases outside the gene matches: 8. The CDR3 spans 13 residues. The germline V gene encodes CDR1 MNHEY and CDR2 SVGAGI.

The chain uses TRBV4-1 and TRBJ2-3, with no clear D. The V end was cut by 4 bases, the J end by 4 bases, with 15 bases between. CDR1 is MGHRA and CDR2 is YSYEKL in the germline V gene. CDR3 length equals 15 residues. DNA of the CDR3: TGCGCCAGCAGCCTACGAGTGGCCGAGGCAGATACGCAGTATTTT. Translation gives CASSLRVAEADTQYF.

The chain links TRBV4-3 to TRBJ1-2; TRBD1 is a possible D gene (5 bases). Trimming left V 1 base short and J 7 bases short, with 16 bases between. Germline CDR1 reads LGHNA; CDR2 reads YSLEER. The CDR3 loop spans 15 amino acids. The CDR3 loop reads CASSQVTGGPRGYTF. The DNA for the CDR3 is TGCGCCAGCAGCCAAGTAACGGGGGGTCCGCGTGGCTACACCTTC.

V gene TRBV14 combines with J gene TRBJ1-3; no definite D call. The V and J ends lost 2 bases and 4 bases respectively, with 12 bases between them. The germline gives CDR1 SGHDN, CDR2 FVKESK. The CDR3 sequence is 15 residues long. In nucleotides, the CDR3 is TGTGCCAGCAGCCAACTCCCCTTTGTCGGAAACACCATATATTTT. Amino acid sequence: CASSQLPFVGNTIYF.

The V gene is TRBV2, the J gene TRBJ1-1; 7 positions agree with TRBD1. The CDR3 loop spans 15 amino acids. V shed 1 base and J 0 bases; nucleotides not matched to a gene: 2. CDR1 SNHLY and CDR2 FYNNEI come from the germline V gene. CDR3 sequence: CASSEGGQMNTEAFF. DNA for the CDR3: TGTGCCAGCAGTGAAGGGGGACAGATGAACACTGAAGCTTTCTTT. The full variable domain, with the rest looked up from reference TRBV2 and TRBJ1-1, is EPEVTQTPSHQVTQMGQEVILRCVPISNHLYFYWYRQILGQKVEFLVSFYNNEISEKSEIFDDQFSVERPDGSNFTLKIRSTKLEDSAMYFCASSEGGQMNTEAFFGQGTRLTVV.

The CDR3, as DNA: TGTGCCAGCAGTCCTACCTCGACAGGGGGGTTCGATGGCTACACCTTC. This translates into CASSPTSTGGFDGYTF. The genes are TRBV27 and TRBJ1-2, with 9 bases aligning to TRBD1. The V segment lost 5 bases and the J segment 6 bases; nucleotides outside the gene matches: 13. The CDR3 has 16 amino acids. Germline CDR1 and CDR2: MNHEY and SMNVEV (reference sequence).

Here the CDR3 DNA reads TGTGCCAGCAGTCCGACAGGGGGGTCAGGAAACACCATATATTTT. It is translated as CASSPTGGSGNTIYF. J is TRBJ1-3 and V is TRBV28; the match to TRBD1 covers 9 bases. The germline V gene encodes CDR1 MDHEN and CDR2 SYDVKM. V dropped 5 bases and J dropped 4; count of bases not matched to a gene: 6. This CDR3 region has 15 residues. Filled out from reference TRBV28 and TRBJ1-3, the complete variable domain reads DVKVTQSSRYLVKRTGEKVFLECVQDMDHENMFWYRQDPGLGLRLIYFSYDVKMKEKGDIPEGYSVSREKKERFSLILESASTNQTSMYLCASSPTGGSGNTIYFGEGSWLTVV.

Here the CDR3 reads CASSQGQGRTEAFF. The CDR3 nucleotides read TGTGCCAGCAGCCAGGGACAGGGGCGTACTGAAGCTTTCTTT. This rearrangement joins TRBV5-4 to TRBJ1-1; TRBD1 matches at 10 bases. Germline CDR1 SGHNT, CDR2 YYREEE (reference sequence). The CDR3 spans 14 residues. V lost 4 bases, J lost 5 bases, and 5 bases stayed unmatched.

CDR3 protein: CASKPRDGEKLFF. CDR3 bases: TGTGCCAGCAAACCCAGGGATGGAGAAAAACTGTTTTTT. V and J are TRBV2 and TRBJ1-4; possible D gene TRBD1, 5 bases. The CDR3 loop spans 13 amino acids. V lost 7 bases to trimming and J lost 8 bases, with 14 bases between them. Per the germline V gene, CDR1 is SNHLY and CDR2 is FYNNEI.

For this clone: In the same sample, other DNA sequences code for this CDR3. The chain recombines TRBV5-1 with TRBJ2-3; 9 bases align to TRBD2. CDR1 and CDR2 (germline): SGHRS, YFSETQ. Germline trimming cut 4 bases from V and 10 bases from J; bases unmatched to any gene: 13. The CDR3 is 15 residues long. The CDR3 nucleotides are TGCGCCAGCAGCCCCGATCCGGGACTAGCCGTTGCGCAGTATTTT. It yields the protein CASSPDPGLAVAQYF.

This clone was detected once. J is TRBJ2-7 and V is TRBV11-1; possibly TRBD1 for D (6 bases). This CDR3 has 14 amino acids. Germline CDR1 and CDR2: SGHAT and FQDESV (reference sequence). V lost 4 bases, J lost 0 bases, and 10 bases lay in between. CDR3 region: CASSWDKSSYEQYF. The CDR3 DNA follows: TGTGCCAGCAGCTGGGACAAGAGCTCCTACGAGCAGTACTTC.

The chain carries TRBV10-3 and TRBJ1-1, with a possible D match to TRBD1 (6 bases). V lost 6 bases and J 2 bases, leaving 10 bases between the germline ends. There are 13 residues in the CDR3. Looked up from germline, CDR1 is ENHRY and CDR2 is SYGVKD. CDR3 in amino acids: CAIREQGNTEAFF. The DNA for the CDR3 is TGTGCCATCAGGGAACAGGGTAACACTGAAGCTTTCTTT.

The chain combines TRBV28 with TRBJ1-1; D call uncertain. With 8 bases removed from V and 0 bases from J, the gap between germline ends came to 4 bases. The CDR3 has 11 residues. Germline CDR1 MDHEN, CDR2 SYDVKM. The CDR3 DNA reads TGTGCCAGCGCGGTGAACACTGAAGCTTTCTTT. This encodes CASAVNTEAFF.

The chain recombines TRBV15 with TRBJ1-1; D is unresolved. Trimming stripped 3 bases from V and 4 bases from J, with 9 bases between. Germline values: CDR1 LNHNV, CDR2 YYDKDF (reference sequence). The CDR3 consists of 13 residues. As DNA, the CDR3 is TGTGCCACCAGCAGTGCAGGCCCCACTGAAGCTTTCTTT. Translated: CATSSAGPTEAFF.

This clone was counted between two and nine times. This chain links TRBV5-1 with TRBJ2-7, with TRBD2 as a possible D gene (6 bases). Trimming left V 4 bases short and J 2 bases short, with 13 bases between. The length of the CDR3 is 14 residues. Germline CDR1 reads SGHRS; CDR2 reads YFSETQ. CDR3 DNA sequence: TGCGCCAGCAGCCGGGACTTTTATGCCTACGAGCAGTACTTC. This codes for CASSRDFYAYEQYF.

J is TRBJ1-5 and V is TRBV6-5; 7 nucleotides align to TRBD1. The CDR3 runs to 14 residues. The germline CDR1 and CDR2 sequences are MNHEY and SVGAGI. V was pared by 6 bases and J by 6 bases, with 8 bases of the junction left unmatched. This CDR3 reads CASSRQGLGQPQHF. Here the CDR3 DNA reads TGTGCCAGCAGCCGACAGGGCCTTGGTCAGCCCCAGCATTTT.

V and J are TRBV7-3 and TRBJ2-3; the match to TRBD2 covers 11 bases. The CDR3 length is 16 residues. The germline CDR1 and CDR2 sequences are SGHTA and FQGTGA. The junction had 5 bases not matched to a gene; V was cut back by 3 bases and J by 3 bases. CDR3 coding DNA: TGTGCCAGCAGCTTTTTGGGGACTAGCGGTACAGATACGCAGTATTTT. Encoded protein: CASSFLGTSGTDTQYF.

V and J are TRBV6-5 and TRBJ1-6, with a weak D call TRBD1 (6 bases). The germline gives CDR1 MNHEY, CDR2 SVGAGI. This CDR3 spans 16 amino acids. The ends were cut back, 0 bases at V and 9 bases at J, with 15 bases in the middle. The CDR3 nucleotides are TGTGCCAGCAGTTACTCGTCGGGGGGCGGTTCTTCACCCCTCCACTTT. Translation gives CASSYSSGGGSSPLHF.

CDR3 sequence (DNA): TGCGCCAGCAGCCGTGGACAGGGATCGGGTAACTATGGCTACACCTTC. Protein sequence: CASSRGQGSGNYGYTF. The rearrangement links TRBV5-1 to TRBJ1-2, with TRBD1 matching over 8 bases. Germline V CDR1 and CDR2: SGHRS, YFSETQ. Trimming at V came to 4 bases and at J to 1 base, leaving 9 bases not matched to a gene. The CDR3 is 16 residues long.

V and J are TRBV5-4 and TRBJ2-2; TRBD2 matches at 7 bases. The junction had 3 bases not matched to a gene; V was cut back by 4 bases and J by 0 bases. The germline V gene encodes CDR1 SGHNT and CDR2 YYREEE (reference sequence). The CDR3 sequence is 15 residues long. CDR3 sequence (DNA): TGTGCCAGCAGCCCTGGGACTACGAACACCGGGGAGCTGTTTTTT. Protein product: CASSPGTTNTGELFF. Together with reference TRBV5-4 and TRBJ2-2, the CDR3 gives the full variable domain: ETGVTQSPTHLIKTRGQQVTLRCSSQSGHNTVSWYQQALGQGPQFIFQYYREEENGRGNFPPRFSGLQFPNYSSELNVNALELDDSALYLCASSPGTTNTGELFFGEGSRLTVL.